This TCR beta chain was recovered during a study of CD8 T cells in Susac syndrome. Germline V gene data show CDR1 as DFQATT and CDR2 as SNEGSKA (reference sequence). Trimming removed 5 bases at V and 2 bases at J, with 15 bases between. This CDR3 contains 14 residues. With random hexamers, reverse transcription was performed on about 0.5 to 1 ug of RNA. In TCRdb, the immunoSEQ multiplex PCR reads were re-called with MiXCR into one record per CDR3 protein. The repertoire includes around 170,000 distinct CDR3 sequences, almost 96% of them detected once, and approximately 0.1% sits in the top ten. Sequenced sample: CD4+ T cells from PBMCs. The sequence was obtained from a human donor with Susac syndrome. The chain couples TRBV20-1 to TRBJ2-5; D is tentatively TRBD1 or TRBD2 (6 bases each). The CDR3 DNA sequence: TGCAGTGCTCCTAGGGGGGCCTTACAAGAGACCCAGTACTTC. As protein: CSAPRGALQETQYF.